Sequencing of this T cell receptor beta chain was carried out in a study of blood T cell repertoires in COVID-19. Background on the study: The origin of the acute and convalescent COVID-19 samples was the United States, Italy and Spain. T cells, B-cell-depleted T cells, or PBMCs provided the cDNA or gDNA that served as material.

Under the authors' procedure: It was from reference gene primer amplification that nucleated cell counts were estimated. TCRdb's copy holds only in-frame clones and misses some; the assay was immunoSEQ multiplex PCR. V, J and clone size are those of that table, while D and trimming were read from the DNA. Seen here are 75,000 to 90,000 clones, roughly 91% observed once, and the top ten hold around 0.96%. Germline CDR1 and CDR2: SGHTA and FQGNSA. V was shortened by 11 bases and J by 2 bases, with 18 bases between the two germline ends. CDR3 length equals 15 residues. The chain couples TRBV7-2 to TRBJ2-2, with D perhaps matching TRBD1 (6 bases). Sequencing input: peripheral blood. The TCR sequence derives from a woman aged 50 to 60 in a cohort sampled during active COVID-19. The CDR3 sequence: CAESWGPSNTGELFF. The DNA of the CDR3 is TGTGCCGAAAGCTGGGGGCCCAGTAACACCGGGGAGCTGTTTTTT.